These T cell receptor beta chains were read from a single sample in a study of vaccination effects on CD4 cells after COVID-19. The table came from immunoSEQ multiplex PCR; TCRdb's copy has only in-frame clones and leaves some out. The data show 25,000 to 35,000 clones, 75% to 85% seen once. These receptors are not linked to any known antigen. Sample: CD4+ T cells from PBMCs cultured with SARS-CoV-2 spike peptides, taken before COVID-19 vaccination. The source of these receptors is a human donor who received a COVID-19 vaccine. Both conserved end residues are part of each CDR3. The D gene is left open where the match is weak. Part of the rows lack a size; the others show once, few, many or a class for expanded clones.

D gene: .; V gene: TRBV7-2; J gene: TRBJ2-7; clone size: .; CDR3 protein: CASSTLRALRREQYF; CDR3 DNA: TGTGCCAGCAGCACCCTCCGGGCCCTACGCCGGGAGCAGTACTTC
D gene: TRBD1; V gene: TRBV5-1; J gene: TRBJ1-6; clone size: .; CDR3 protein: CASRTGTASSYNSPLHF; CDR3 DNA: TGCGCCAGCAGAACCGGGACAGCGAGCTCCTATAATTCACCCCTCCACTTT
D gene: .; V gene: TRBV9; J gene: TRBJ2-5; clone size: .; CDR3 protein: CASSPSKGRETQYF; CDR3 DNA: TGTGCCAGCAGCCCATCTAAAGGGCGAGAGACCCAGTACTTC
D gene: .; V gene: TRBV4-1; J gene: TRBJ2-1; clone size: .; CDR3 protein: CASSRSTGAYNEQFF; CDR3 DNA: TGCGCCAGCAGCCGTTCAACGGGAGCCTACAATGAGCAGTTCTTC
D gene: TRBD1; V gene: TRBV27; J gene: TRBJ2-7; clone size: .; CDR3 protein: CASSRRQGTFLSYEQYF; CDR3 DNA: TGTGCCAGCAGCCGAAGACAGGGGACTTTCTTATCCTACGAGCAGTACTTC
D gene: .; V gene: TRBV29-1; J gene: TRBJ2-7; clone size: .; CDR3 protein: CSVAGNEQYF; CDR3 DNA: TGCAGCGTGGCTGGGAACGAGCAGTACTTC
D gene: .; V gene: TRBV3-1/TRBV3-2; J gene: TRBJ1-4; clone size: .; CDR3 protein: CASSQGVGREKLFF; CDR3 DNA: TGTGCCAGCAGCCAAGGCGTAGGGAGAGAAAAACTGTTTTTT
D gene: .; V gene: TRBV4-2; J gene: TRBJ1-5; clone size: .; CDR3 protein: CASSQEMAGAGQPQHF; CDR3 DNA: TGTGCCAGCAGCCAAGAAATGGCGGGGGCCGGTCAGCCCCAGCATTTT
D gene: .; V gene: TRBV5-4; J gene: TRBJ2-7; clone size: once; CDR3 protein: CASSLVADSYEQYF; CDR3 DNA: TGTGCCAGCAGCTTGGTGGCCGACTCCTACGAGCAGTACTTC
D gene: .; V gene: TRBV18; J gene: TRBJ2-5; clone size: .; CDR3 protein: CASSPVPGQETQYF; CDR3 DNA: TGTGCCAGCTCACCTGTCCCCGGTCAAGAGACCCAGTACTTC